This T cell receptor beta chain came from a study of cytomegalovirus exposure and HLA in healthy donors. The PCR had 60 Vbeta and 13 Jbeta primers. TCRdb's table, derived via immunoSEQ multiplex PCR, lists solely in-frame clones and lacks some. The data contain about 140,000 clones, roughly 86% of them singletons. Trimming shortened V by 8 bases and J by 4 bases, and 20 bases separated the two germline ends. Germline V CDR1 and CDR2: SEHNR, FQNEAQ (reference sequence). This CDR3 contains 15 residues. The sample consisted of PBMCs. This sequence was found in a woman in her forties in good health and CMV-seronegative. The chain is built from TRBV7-9 and TRBJ1-2, with a weak D call TRBD1 (5 bases). CDR3 bases: TGTGCCAGCTCGTTGTGGGGGGTTCCCCTCTATGGCTACACCTTC. Its protein is CASSLWGVPLYGYTF.